This entry concerns a single T cell receptor beta chain. This sample was taken from a study of CD8 T cells in ankylosing spondylitis. TCRdb called the 5' RACE reads again in MiXCR, with one record for every CDR3 protein. The sample shows nearly 350,000 distinct CDR3 sequences, roughly 14% of them seen only once. Germline loops: CDR1 SGDLS, CDR2 YYNGEE. The CDR3 has 15 residues. The junction had 1 base not matched to a gene; V was cut back by 2 bases and J by 5 bases. The receptor's source is a male donor with ankylosing spondylitis or in good health (not recorded which). This chain links TRBV9 with TRBJ2-5; 15 bases line up with TRBD2. Sequenced: blood, either unsorted or a sorted T cell fraction (not recorded which). CDR3 loop: CASSVGLAGGETQYF. CDR3 coding DNA: TGTGCCAGCAGCGTGGGACTAGCGGGAGGTGAGACCCAGTACTTC. Together with reference TRBV9 and TRBJ2-5, the CDR3 gives the full variable domain: DSGVTQTPKHLITATGQRVTLRCSPRSGDLSVYWYQQSLDQGLQFLIQYYNGEERAKGNILERFSAQQFPDLHSELNLSSLELGDSALYFCASSVGLAGGETQYFGPGTRLLVL.